The T cell receptor (beta chain) described here comes from a study of T cell responses to AZD1222 COVID-19 vaccine. Findings and caveats of the study: Baseline serostatus was positive in only a handful of AZD1222 recipients.

Concerning this clone itself: Antigen: not known.

TCRdb's copy holds only in-frame clones and misses some; the assay was immunoSEQ multiplex PCR. The data show about 200,000 clones, with around 94% seen just once and roughly 1.8% held by the top ten. This TCR derives from an adult who received the MenACWY meningococcal vaccine as a control. The sample was peripheral blood, taken 28 days after the second dose of the MenACWY control vaccine.

CDR3 sequence: CASSRDRASTEKLFF. CDR3 nucleotide sequence: TGTGCCAGCTCACGGGACAGAGCGTCCACTGAAAAACTGTTTTTT. The chain is built from TRBV18 and TRBJ1-4; 7 bases map to TRBD1. This CDR3 is 15 amino acids long. Germline V gene lookup returns CDR1 KGHSH and CDR2 LQKENI. V dropped 4 bases and J dropped 7; count of bases not matched to a gene: 9.